Below are 7 T cell receptor beta chains sequenced from a single sample in a study of T-cell reconstitution after alpha-beta-depleted transplantation in children (dated by TCRdb to 2016 to 2018). Library preparation was by PCR. TCRdb records Illumina HiSeq 2500 as the sequencer. TCR library preparation used molecular barcoding, with unique molecular identifiers applied to normalize quantification of the TCRbeta repertoire. TCRdb handled the public reads itself, with Q25 trimming in fastp and clone calling in MiXCR, and kept productive beta chains. Each CDR3 protein gets just one entry, which takes the most common genes and DNA from the rows behind it. Counted in this sample were under 150,000 distinct CDR3 sequences; about 9.6% of them appeared once. The ten biggest clones cover nearly 25% of the sample. The treatment or condition label, read with the paper, signifies: allogeneic hematopoietic cell transplantation with graft depleted of TCRalphabeta T cells and CD19 B cells.

The input for sequencing was PBMCs, mostly from graft donor cells, taken 180 days after TCRalphabeta/CD19-depleted stem cell transplant. These TCRs come from a girl under three years old who had a stem cell transplant for combined immunodeficiency, so the T cells may come from the graft donor.

This chain uses TRBV28 with TRBJ2-3, with TRBD2 matching over 9 bases. The CDR3 runs to 18 residues. CDR1 and CDR2 from the germline V gene are MDHEN and SYDVKM. The V segment lost 4 bases and the J segment 0 bases; nucleotides outside the gene matches: 11. CDR3 amino acids: CASSYVRGGASSTDTQYF. The DNA for the CDR3 is TGTGCCAGCAGTTATGTGCGGGGGGGCGCCTCTAGCACAGATACGCAGTATTTT.

V gene TRBV29-1 combines with J gene TRBJ2-3, with 15 positions matching TRBD2. The CDR3 totals 15 residues. J lost 4 bases, V lost 8 bases, and 7 bases had no gene match. Germline values: CDR1 SQVTM, CDR2 ANQGSEA. CDR3 in amino acids: CSTNGLAGGADTQYF. For the CDR3, the DNA is TGCAGCACCAATGGACTAGCGGGAGGGGCAGATACGCAGTATTTT.

This clonotype was recorded a few times. The rearrangement links TRBV20-1 to TRBJ2-1, with 13 positions matching TRBD2. This CDR3 has 15 residues. Per the germline V gene, CDR1 is DFQATT and CDR2 is SNEGSKA (reference sequence). V was clipped by 4 bases and J by 8 bases; unmatched bases: 8. This chain's CDR3 is CSANQGLAGMDEQFF. For the CDR3, the DNA is TGCAGTGCTAACCAGGGACTAGCGGGAATGGATGAGCAGTTCTTC.

The genes are TRBV27 and TRBJ2-5, with D unclear. Germline CDR1 MNHEY, CDR2 SMNVEV (reference sequence). This CDR3 comprises 14 residues. V lost 6 bases and J 2 bases, leaving 13 bases between the germline ends. Here the CDR3 DNA reads TGTGCCAGCAGCCCCCTCGCCCATCAAGAGACCCAGTACTTC. Translated, it gives CASSPLAHQETQYF.

To note about this clonotype: Germline is not matched at one junction end, which may reflect a read error. The rearrangement links TRBV3-1 to TRBJ2-1; 8 nucleotides agree with TRBD2. CDR3 size: 17 residues. Germline CDR1 is LGHDT and CDR2 is YNNKEL (reference sequence). In DNA form, the CDR3 reads TGTGCCTGCAGCCAAGGTGTTAGCGGGGTCCCCTACAATGAGCAGTTCTTC. Translated, it gives CACSQGVSGVPYNEQFF.

This rearrangement joins TRBV20-1 to TRBJ2-5; D is undetermined. The V and J ends lost 3 bases and 3 bases respectively, with 17 bases between them. Germline loops: CDR1 DFQATT, CDR2 SNEGSKA (reference sequence). This CDR3 region has 15 residues. The CDR3 here is CSASGSSGVEETQYF. CDR3 bases: TGCAGTGCTAGCGGTTCTAGTGGAGTCGAAGAGACCCAGTACTTC.

J is TRBJ2-7 and V is TRBV24-1, with D perhaps matching TRBD1 or TRBD2 (6 bases each). Germline lookup yields CDR1 KGHDR and CDR2 SFDVKD. The CDR3 contains 15 residues. Trimming shortened V by 1 base and J by 4 bases, and 13 bases separated the two germline ends. As DNA, the CDR3 is TGTGCCACCAGTGATTTTTCGCAGGGGAGGTACGAGCAGTACTTC. Encoded protein: CATSDFSQGRYEQYF.